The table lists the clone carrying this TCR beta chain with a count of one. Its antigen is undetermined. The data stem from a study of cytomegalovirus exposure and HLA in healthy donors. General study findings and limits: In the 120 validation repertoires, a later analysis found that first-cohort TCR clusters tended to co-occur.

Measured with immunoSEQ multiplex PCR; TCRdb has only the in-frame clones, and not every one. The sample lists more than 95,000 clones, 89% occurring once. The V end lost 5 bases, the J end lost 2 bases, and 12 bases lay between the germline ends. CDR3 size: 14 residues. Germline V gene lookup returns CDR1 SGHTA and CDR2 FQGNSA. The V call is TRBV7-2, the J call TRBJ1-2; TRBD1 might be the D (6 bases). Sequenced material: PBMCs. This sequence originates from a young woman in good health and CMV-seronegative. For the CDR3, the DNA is TGTGCCAGCAGCATCGAACAGGGAAACTATGGCTACACCTTC. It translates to CASSIEQGNYGYTF.